A single T cell receptor beta chain is shown here with its context. Its antigen remains undetermined. The record has no base qualities; no much larger clone is one base away. Clipping removes 5 bases from V and 1 base from J, with 8 as the unmatched junction base count. The CDR3 sequence holds 15 residues, the cysteine and phenylalanine included. Only CDR3 DNA is held: 45 bases, read in frame from base 1. Via the germline V gene, CDR1 is SGHAT and CDR2 FQNNGV. TCRbeta CDR3 regions were amplified from genomic DNA using the immunoSEQ Assay, a bias-controlled multiplex PCR. In the original analysis: Nucleated cell counts per sample were estimated from amplification of reference gene primers within the assay. To quantify the absolute abundance of each unique TCRbeta CDR3 rearrangement, sequence reads were collapsed and filtered. Productive Simpson clonality was computed per sample as the square root of Simpson's diversity index over productive rearrangements. The clones in this table, taken by TCRdb from immuneACCESS, are in-frame only. Not every clone is retained; where verified, under half of the shortfall comes from an unresolved V gene, and the cause of the rest is unknown. The D gene and trimming were derived from the DNA, and the V and J assignments and clone size from that table. This sample holds under 90,000 clones; 70% to 80% were observed only once. Approximately 12% of the sample is held by the ten biggest clonotypes.

The sample originates from a study of blood T cell repertoires in COVID-19 (TCRdb year 2020). The study in broad terms: Samples covering the acute and convalescent phases of COVID-19 were provided by collaborators in the United States, Italy and Spain. The prospective study material was composed of cDNA or gDNA derived from T cells, B-cell-depleted T cells, or PBMCs. The dataset comprised deeply sampled blood TCRbeta repertoires from subjects exposed to, actively infected with, or recovered from COVID-19. The repertoires were made available in a free public database intended to serve as a resource for research on the immune response to SARS-CoV-2. Samples were obtained from the ongoing ImmuneRACE study (first 160 participants) and from over 1,000 subjects provided by 6 global collaborators. Nearly every sample came with metadata listing a de-identified subject ID, COVID-19 status, age in years and sex. Where available, HLA class I and class II types were obtained from metadata supplied by the sample provider rather than from assay-based typing.

Each collaborating institution followed its own protocols to collect whole blood in K2EDTA tubes. Collaborator samples were shipped for TCRbeta analysis as frozen whole blood, isolated PBMCs, or DNA extracted from either sample type. The study at large found these results: Clinical and demographic metadata were provided uncurated, with the amount varying by source and participant.

This TCR was sampled from a human donor in a cohort sampled during active COVID-19. The V and J genes are TRBV11-2 and TRBJ2-7, with 7 central nucleotides matching TRBD2. The material sequenced was peripheral blood. The CDR3 protein: CASSPGWGGSYEQYF. The nucleotides read TGTGCCAGCAGCCCAGGGTGGGGGGGATCCTACGAGCAGTACTTC.